The clone carrying this T cell receptor beta chain appeared a few times. Its antigen is still unknown. A junction boundary mismatches the germline segment, possibly from a read error. This record comes from a study of cytomegalovirus exposure and HLA in healthy donors. Notes on the study in general: Likely technical artifact: a cluster of highly shared sequence variants.

The CDR3 covers 14 residues. The germline V gene encodes CDR1 SSHAT and CDR2 FNYEAQ (reference sequence). Both 60 Vbeta primers and 13 Jbeta primers went into the PCR. The repertoire was sequenced with immunoSEQ multiplex PCR; TCRdb's copy has only in-frame clones and lacks some. The sample records 150,000 to 200,000 clones, around 77% being singletons. The sequence was collected from a woman aged 25 to 45 in good health and CMV-seronegative. The V and J genes are TRBV7-7 and TRBJ2-3; 8 bases agree with TRBD2. Specimen: PBMCs. The CDR3 loop is CASSATHGAGVQYF. The CDR3 nucleotides read TGTGCTAGCAGCGCAACACACGGAGCGGGGGTTCAGTATTTT.